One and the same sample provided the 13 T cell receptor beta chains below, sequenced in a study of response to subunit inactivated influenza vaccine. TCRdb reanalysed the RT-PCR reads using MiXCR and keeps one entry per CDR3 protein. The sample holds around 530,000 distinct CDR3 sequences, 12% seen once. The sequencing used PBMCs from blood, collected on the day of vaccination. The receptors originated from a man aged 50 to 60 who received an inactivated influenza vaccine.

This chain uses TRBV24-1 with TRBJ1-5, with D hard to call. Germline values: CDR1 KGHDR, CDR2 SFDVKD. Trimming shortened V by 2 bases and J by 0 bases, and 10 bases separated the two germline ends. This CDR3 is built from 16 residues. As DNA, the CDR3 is TGTGCCACCAGTGATTCCGGTTGGGATAGCAATCAGCCCCAGCATTTT. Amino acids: CATSDSGWDSNQPQHF.

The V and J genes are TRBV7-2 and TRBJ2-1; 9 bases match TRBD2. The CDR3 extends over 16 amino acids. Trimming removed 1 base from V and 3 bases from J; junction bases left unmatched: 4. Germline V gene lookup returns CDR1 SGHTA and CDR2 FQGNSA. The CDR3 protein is CASSLGASGIYNEQFF. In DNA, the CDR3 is TGTGCCAGCAGCTTAGGGGCTAGCGGGATCTACAATGAGCAGTTCTTC.

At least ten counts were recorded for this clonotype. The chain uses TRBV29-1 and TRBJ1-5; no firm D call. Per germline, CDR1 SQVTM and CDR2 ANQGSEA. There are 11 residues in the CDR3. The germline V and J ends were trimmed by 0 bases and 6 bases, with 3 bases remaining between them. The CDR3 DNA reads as TGCAGCGTTGAAGATCTTCAGCCCCAGCATTTT. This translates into CSVEDLQPQHF.

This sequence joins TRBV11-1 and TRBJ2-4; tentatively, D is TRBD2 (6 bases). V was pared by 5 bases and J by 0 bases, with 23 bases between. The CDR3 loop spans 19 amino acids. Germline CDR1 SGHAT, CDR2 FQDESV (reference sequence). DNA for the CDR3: TGTGCCAGCAGCCCCCGCCCAGGGACTCCATTTCTAGCCAAAAACATTCAGTACTTC. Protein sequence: CASSPRPGTPFLAKNIQYF.

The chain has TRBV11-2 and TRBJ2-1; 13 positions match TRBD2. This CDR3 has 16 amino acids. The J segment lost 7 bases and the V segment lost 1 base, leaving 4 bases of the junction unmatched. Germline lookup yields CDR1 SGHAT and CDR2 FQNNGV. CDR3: CASSLAGLAGPNEQFF. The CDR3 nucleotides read TGTGCCAGCAGCTTAGCGGGACTAGCGGGACCTAATGAGCAGTTCTTC.

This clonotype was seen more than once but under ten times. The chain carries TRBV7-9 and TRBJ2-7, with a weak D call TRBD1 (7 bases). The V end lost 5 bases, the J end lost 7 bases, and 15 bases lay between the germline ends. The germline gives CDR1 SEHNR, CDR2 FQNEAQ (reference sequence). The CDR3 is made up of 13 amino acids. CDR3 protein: CASSTGGQREQYF. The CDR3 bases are TGTGCCAGCAGCACCGGGGGACAGCGGGAGCAGTACTTC.

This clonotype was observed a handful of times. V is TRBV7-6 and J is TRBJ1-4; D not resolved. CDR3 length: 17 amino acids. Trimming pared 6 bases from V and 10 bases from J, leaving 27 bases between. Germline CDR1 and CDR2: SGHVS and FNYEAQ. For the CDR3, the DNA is TGTGCCAGCAGTTCACCCCTAAACCGGGCCCCTGGCGGAAAACTGTTTTTT. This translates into CASSSPLNRAPGGKLFF. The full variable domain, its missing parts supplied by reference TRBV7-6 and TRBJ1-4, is GAGVSQSPRYKVTKRGQDVALRCDPISGHVSLYWYRQALGQGPEFLTYFNYEAQQDKSGLPNDRFSAERPEGSISTLTIQRTEQRDSAMYRCASSSPLNRAPGGKLFFGSGTQLSVL.

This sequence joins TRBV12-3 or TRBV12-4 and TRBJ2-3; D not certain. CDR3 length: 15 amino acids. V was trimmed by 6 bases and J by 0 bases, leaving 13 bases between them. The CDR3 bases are TGTGCCAGCAGCCCCCGAGACACTAGCACAGATACGCAGTATTTT. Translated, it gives CASSPRDTSTDTQYF.

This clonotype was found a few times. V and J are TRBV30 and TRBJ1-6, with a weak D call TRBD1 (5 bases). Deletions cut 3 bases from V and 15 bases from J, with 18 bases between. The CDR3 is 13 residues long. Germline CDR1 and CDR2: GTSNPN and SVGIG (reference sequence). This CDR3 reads CAWRVTSVQGLHF. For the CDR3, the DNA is TGTGCCTGGAGAGTGACGAGTGTGCAGGGCCTCCACTTT.

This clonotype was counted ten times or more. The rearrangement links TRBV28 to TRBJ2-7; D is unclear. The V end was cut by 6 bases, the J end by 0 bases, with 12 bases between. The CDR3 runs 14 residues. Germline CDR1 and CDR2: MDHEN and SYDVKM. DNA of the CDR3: TGTGCCAGCAGACGTACACCTCCCTCCTACGAGCAGTACTTC. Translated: CASRRTPPSYEQYF.

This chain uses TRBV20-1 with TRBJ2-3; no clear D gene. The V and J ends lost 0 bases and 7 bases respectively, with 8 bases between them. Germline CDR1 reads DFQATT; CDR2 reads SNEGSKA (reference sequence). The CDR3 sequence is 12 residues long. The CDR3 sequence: CSARDARHTQYF. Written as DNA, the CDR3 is TGCAGTGCTAGAGATGCGAGACATACGCAGTATTTT.

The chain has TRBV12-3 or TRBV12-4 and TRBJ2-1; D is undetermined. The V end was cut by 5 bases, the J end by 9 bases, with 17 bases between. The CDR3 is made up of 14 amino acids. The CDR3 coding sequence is TGTGCCAGCAGTCAAAACTTAGGCGCTGGTGAGCAGTTCTTC. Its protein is CASSQNLGAGEQFF.

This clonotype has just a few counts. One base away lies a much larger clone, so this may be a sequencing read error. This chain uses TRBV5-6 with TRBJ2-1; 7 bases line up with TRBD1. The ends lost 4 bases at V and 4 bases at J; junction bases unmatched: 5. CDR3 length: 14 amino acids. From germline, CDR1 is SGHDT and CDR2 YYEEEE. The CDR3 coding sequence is TGTGCCAGCAGCCTGGGACAGTGGTACAATGAGCAGTTCTTC. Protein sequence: CASSLGQWYNEQFF.